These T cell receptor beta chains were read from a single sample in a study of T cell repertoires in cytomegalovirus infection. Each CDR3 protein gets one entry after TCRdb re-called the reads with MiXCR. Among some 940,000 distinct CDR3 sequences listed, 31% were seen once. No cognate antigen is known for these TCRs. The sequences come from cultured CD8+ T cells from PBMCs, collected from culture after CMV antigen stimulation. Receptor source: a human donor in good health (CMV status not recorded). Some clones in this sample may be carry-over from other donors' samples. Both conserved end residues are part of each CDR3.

CDR3: CASSYVPGSTDTQYF
J: TRBJ2-3
V: TRBV6-2/TRBV6-3

CDR3: CATSETIPHTGELFF
J: TRBJ2-2
V: TRBV24-1

CDR3: CASSPSGGGGKNIQYF
J: TRBJ2-4
V: TRBV27

CDR3: CATLLSGTSGVGYNEQFF
J: TRBJ2-1
V: TRBV7-9

CDR3: CAGSHQTGTYEQYF
J: TRBJ2-7
V: TRBV7-4

CDR3: CASSYGGKNIQYF
J: TRBJ2-4
V: TRBV7-6

CDR3: CASSYSMVQYF
J: TRBJ2-3
V: TRBV6-2/TRBV6-3

CDR3: CASSSPGQGIHIQYF
J: TRBJ2-4
V: TRBV7-2

CDR3: CASSPSGTLEIYYEQYF
J: TRBJ2-7
V: TRBV7-9

CDR3: CASRREQGARGTEAFF
J: TRBJ1-1
V: TRBV12-3/TRBV12-4

CDR3: CASSEGLDSPLHF
J: TRBJ1-6
V: TRBV25-1

CDR3: CSVERLEKLFF
J: TRBJ1-4
V: TRBV29-1

CDR3: CASSPFRTGEEKLFF
J: TRBJ1-4
V: TRBV2

CDR3: CASTPGYGYTF
J: TRBJ1-2
V: TRBV7-9

CDR3: CASSLFGGGPPETQYF
J: TRBJ2-5
V: TRBV27

CDR3: CASSYLSGAGTDTQYF
J: TRBJ2-3
V: TRBV6-6